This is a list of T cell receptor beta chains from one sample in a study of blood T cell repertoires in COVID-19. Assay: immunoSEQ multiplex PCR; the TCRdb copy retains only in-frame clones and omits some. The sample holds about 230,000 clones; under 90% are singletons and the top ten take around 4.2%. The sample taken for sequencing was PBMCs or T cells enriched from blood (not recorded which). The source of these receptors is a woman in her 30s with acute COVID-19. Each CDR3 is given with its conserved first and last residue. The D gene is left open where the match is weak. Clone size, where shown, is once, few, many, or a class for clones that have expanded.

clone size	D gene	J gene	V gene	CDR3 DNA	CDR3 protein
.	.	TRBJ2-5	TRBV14	TGTGCCAGCAGCCACCAGGGGTGGGAGACCCAGTACTTC	CASSHQGWETQYF
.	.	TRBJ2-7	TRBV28	TGTGCCAGCAGCTATTCCTACGAGCAGTACTTC	CASSYSYEQYF
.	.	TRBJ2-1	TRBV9	TGTGCCAGCAGCGTAGGAACCGCGGATGAGCAGTTCTTC	CASSVGTADEQFF
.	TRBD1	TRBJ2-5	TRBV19	TGTGCCAGTAGTAAAACAGGGGTTCAAGAGACCCAGTACTTC	CASSKTGVQETQYF
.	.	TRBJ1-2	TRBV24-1	TGTGCCACCAGTGATCCAGGGGTGGGCTATGGCTACACCTTC	CATSDPGVGYGYTF
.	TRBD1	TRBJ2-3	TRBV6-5	TGTGCCAGCAGCTACCAGGGGGACCCGAGCACAGATACGCAGTATTTT	CASSYQGDPSTDTQYF
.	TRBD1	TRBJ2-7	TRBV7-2	TGTGCCAGCAGCGCAGGACAGGGGATCGGGGAGCAGTACTTC	CASSAGQGIGEQYF
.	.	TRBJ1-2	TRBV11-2	TGTGCCAGCGGCGGGGTGAGGGGACCTACTAACTATGGCTACACCTTC	CASGGVRGPTNYGYTF
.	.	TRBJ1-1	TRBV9	TGTGCCAGCAGCCCCCGGACAACGAACACTGAAGCTTTCTTT	CASSPRTTNTEAFF
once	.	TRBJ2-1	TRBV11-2	TGTGCCAGCAGCTTAGTGGCGGCGAGCTACAATGAGCAGTTCTTC	CASSLVAASYNEQFF
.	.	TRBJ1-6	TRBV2	TGTGCCAGCAGCCGACTGGCAACAAATTCACCCCTCCACTTT	CASSRLATNSPLHF
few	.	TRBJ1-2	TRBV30	TGTGCCTCTGGTGGCCGTGGGCTGGGGGGTGGCTACACCTTC	CASGGRGLGGGYTF
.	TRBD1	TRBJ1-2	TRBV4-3	TGCGCCAGCAGCCAAGTTGACAGGGGGCCTGTCTATGGCTACACCTTC	CASSQVDRGPVYGYTF
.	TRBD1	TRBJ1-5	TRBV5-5	TGTGCCAGCAGCTTGGCTGTGACAGGGGCCAGTCAGCCCCAGCATTTT	CASSLAVTGASQPQHF
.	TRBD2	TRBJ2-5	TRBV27	TGTGCCAGCAGTCTCTCGACTAGCGTAGAGACCCAGTACTTC	CASSLSTSVETQYF
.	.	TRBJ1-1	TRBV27	TGTGCCAGCAGTCCCAGGGGATTTGGCACTGAAGCTTTCTTT	CASSPRGFGTEAFF
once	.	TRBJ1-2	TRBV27	TGTGCCAGCAGTCCGACCCGGATGGGACACTTCTATGGCTACACCTTC	CASSPTRMGHFYGYTF
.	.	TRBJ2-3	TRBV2	TGTGCCAGCACCTGGGGGGGCGCAGGAGATACGCAGTATTTT	CASTWGGAGDTQYF
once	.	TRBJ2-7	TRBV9	TGTGCCAGCAGCGTCGGGACAAACTCCTACGAGCAGTACTTC	CASSVGTNSYEQYF
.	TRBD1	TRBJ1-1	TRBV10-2	TGCGCCAGCAGAGGGGACAGGGCTGGAGGGAGTGGGGTTACTGAAGCTTTCTTT	CASRGDRAGGSGVTEAFF
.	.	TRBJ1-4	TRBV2	TGTGCCAGCAGTGAAGGGGGAGGGGAGAGCGGAAAACTGTTTTTT	CASSEGGGESGKLFF
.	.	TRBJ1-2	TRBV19	TGTGCCAGCGAAAAACAAAGATATGGTTACACCTTC	CASEKQRYGYTF
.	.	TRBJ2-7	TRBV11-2	TGTGCCAGCAGCTTAGTGGGAGACTACGAGCAGTACTTC	CASSLVGDYEQYF
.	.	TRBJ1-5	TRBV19	TGTGCCAGTAGGCTCGGGACGGCCTCAGGGGAGCCCCAGCATTTT	CASRLGTASGEPQHF
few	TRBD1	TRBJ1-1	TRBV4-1	TGCGCCAGCAGCCAAACAGGGGGCCGGGGTGGAAACACTGAAGCTTTCTTT	CASSQTGGRGGNTEAFF
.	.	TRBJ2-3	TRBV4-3	TGCGCCAGCAGCCGGTGGGGCGGTTCGAGCACAGATACGCAGTATTTT	CASSRWGGSSTDTQYF
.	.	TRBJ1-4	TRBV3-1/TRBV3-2	TGTGCCAGCAGCCAGTCGTATGAAAAACTGTTTTTT	CASSQSYEKLFF
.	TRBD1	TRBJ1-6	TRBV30	TGTGCCTGGAGCCAGAGAATCCGGGACAGGGAAGAACCCCTCCACTTT	CAWSQRIRDREEPLHF
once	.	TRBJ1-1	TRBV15	TGTGCCACCAGCAGAGAAATTGAACAGAACACTGAAGCTTTCTTT	CATSREIEQNTEAFF
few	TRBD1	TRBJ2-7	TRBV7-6	TGTGCCAGCAGCTTAGATACGGGACAGTCCTACGAGCAGTACTTC	CASSLDTGQSYEQYF
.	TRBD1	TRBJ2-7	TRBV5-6	TGTGCCAGCACCAGAAACAGGGGGAAGCAGTACTTC	CASTRNRGKQYF
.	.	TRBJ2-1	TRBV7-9	TGTGCCAGCAGCTTCCGAGGGAATGAGCAGTTCTTC	CASSFRGNEQFF
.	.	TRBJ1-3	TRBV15	TGTGCCACCAGCAGAGCCAGCTCTGGAAACACCATATATTTT	CATSRASSGNTIYF
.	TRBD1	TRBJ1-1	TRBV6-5	TGTGCCAGCAGTTTGACAGGGGGTTATGAAGCTTTCTTT	CASSLTGGYEAFF
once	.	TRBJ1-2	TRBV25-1	TGTGCCAGCAGGGACAACCTGGGGGCCTATGGCTACACCTTC	CASRDNLGAYGYTF
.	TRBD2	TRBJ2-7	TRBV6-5	TGTGCCAGCACCCCGGGACTAGCGATACACGAGCAGTACTTC	CASTPGLAIHEQYF
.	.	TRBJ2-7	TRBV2	TGTGCCAGCAGTGAAATCCGGAGCTCCTACGAGCAGTACTTC	CASSEIRSSYEQYF
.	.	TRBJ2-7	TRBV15	TGTGCCACCAGCAGAGAGCGTCGGGGAGTCGACTACGAGCAGTACTTC	CATSRERRGVDYEQYF
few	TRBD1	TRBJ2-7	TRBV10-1	TGCGCCAGCAGTGAAGGACAGGACGAGCAGTACTTC	CASSEGQDEQYF
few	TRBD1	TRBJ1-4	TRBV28	TGTGCCAGCAGGGCAGGACAGGGTCGGGGCGAAAAACTGTTTTTT	CASRAGQGRGEKLFF
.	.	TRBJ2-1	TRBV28	TGTGCCAGCATGGGCGACCACAATGAGCAGTTCTTC	CASMGDHNEQFF
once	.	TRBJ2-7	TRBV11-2	TGTGCCAGCAGCTCTCCGGGCAGGGGCGAGCAGTACTTC	CASSSPGRGEQYF
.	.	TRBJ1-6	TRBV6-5	TGTGCCAGCAGTCCCATGGACATCACAAATTCACCCCTCCACTTT	CASSPMDITNSPLHF
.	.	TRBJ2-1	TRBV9	TGTGCCAGCAGCGCCTGGGACACCTACAATGAGCAGTTCTTC	CASSAWDTYNEQFF
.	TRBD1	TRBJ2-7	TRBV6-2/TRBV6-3	TGTGCCAGCAGTCACTACAGGGGAGACTACGAGCAGTACTTC	CASSHYRGDYEQYF
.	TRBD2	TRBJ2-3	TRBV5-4	TGTGCCAGCAGCCGTTATAGCGGGGGGGCGTCCCGGGGTACGCAGTATTTT	CASSRYSGGASRGTQYF
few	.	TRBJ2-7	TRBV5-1	TGCGCCAGCAACCCTACAGGGAGCTCCTACGAGCAGTACTTC	CASNPTGSSYEQYF
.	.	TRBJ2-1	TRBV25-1	TGTGCCAGCAGTGCGACTCCCTCGAATGAGCAGTTCTTC	CASSATPSNEQFF
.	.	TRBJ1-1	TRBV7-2	TGTGCCAGCAGCTTAAGGGCAGGGGTCGGCGTGTATTTGAACACTGAAGCTTTCTTT	CASSLRAGVGVYLNTEAFF
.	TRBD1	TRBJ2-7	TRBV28	TGTGCCAGCAGTTCCCCCGGATGGGACAGGAACTACGAGCAGTACTTC	CASSSPGWDRNYEQYF
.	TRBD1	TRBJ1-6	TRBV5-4	TGTGCCAGCAGCCCGAGATATAGGCAGGGGGTGAATTCACCCCTCCACTTT	CASSPRYRQGVNSPLHF
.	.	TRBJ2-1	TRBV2	TGTGCCAGCTGCGGGGAGAGCTCCTACAATGAGCAGTTCTTC	CASCGESSYNEQFF